This T cell receptor (beta chain) comes out of a study of cytomegalovirus exposure and HLA in healthy donors. Study overall: A prior study identified approximately 120 million unique TCR beta sequences from 200 million or so T cells. Points from the study as a whole: Cytomegalovirus association was listed for about 170 TCR beta chains. With later analysis, a missense DCLRE1C variant became linked to TCR beta V- and J-gene trimming.

Trimming removed 4 bases at V and 9 bases at J, with 18 bases between. The CDR3 runs to 14 residues. The V gene's germline CDR1 is MNHEY and CDR2 SMNVEV (reference sequence). This clone was found once. As yet, its antigen is unknown. The study ran its PCR with 60 Vbeta and 13 Jbeta primers. In the original workflow: Later work found around 72 million unique TCR beta chains, with some 11 million shared. The data were produced by immunoSEQ multiplex PCR, yet TCRdb's version contains in-frame clones alone and is incomplete. The V and J calls and the clone size are those of that table, but D and trimming were determined from the DNA. The table has about 96,000 clones, 55% to 75% seen once.

The specimen was PBMCs. The receptor was isolated from a man in his 60s in good health and CMV-seronegative. This chain connects TRBV27 to TRBJ2-5; D is possibly TRBD1 (7 bases). This chain's CDR3 is CASSWRDSQGAQYF. The CDR3 DNA sequence: TGTGCCAGCAGTTGGAGGGATTCCCAGGGGGCCCAGTACTTC.